The clone carrying this TCR beta chain turned up a few times. What it binds is unknown. The CDR3 has 16 residues. Germline CDR1 is SGDLS and CDR2 is YYNGEE. The V end was cut by 3 bases, the J end by 5 bases, with 20 bases between. The data are from a study of somatic mutations in cytotoxic T cells in rheumatoid arthritis. Overall study findings and caveats: Among rheumatoid arthritis patients, TRBV07 appeared slightly underrepresented, and this finding was left without any adjustment for multiple comparisons.

Using immunoSEQ multiplex PCR, the repertoire was profiled, and TCRdb retains in-frame clones only, with some absent. The sample has around 19,000 clones; around 70% are singletons. Recruitment of healthy controls drew on blood donors, who had a median age of roughly 57 years (range roughly 20-70) and were about 60% female. Positive selection using magnetic beads isolated the CD4+ and CD8+ cells (purity was checked by flow cytometry). The chain joins TRBV9 to TRBJ1-2; D is unclear. The clonotype originates from a man aged 60 to 75 in good health. Sequencing was done on a sample of CD8+ T cells sorted from blood. Here the CDR3 reads CASSAQPLDPRYGYTF. The CDR3 coding sequence is TGTGCCAGCAGCGCACAACCCCTAGATCCAAGATATGGCTACACCTTC.